This T cell receptor beta chain was sequenced for a study of CD8+ T cells in alopecia areata. Remarks on this clone: The antigen remains undetermined.

cDNA reverse transcribed from extracted RNA served as the sequencing template. Sequencing was performed with immunoSEQ multiplex PCR; in TCRdb, only in-frame clones are kept and a portion is missing. The sample yields approximately 210,000 clones, over 60% seen once. The CDR3 is 12 residues long. CDR1 and CDR2 (germline): SQVTM, ANQGSEA. V lost 7 bases and J 5 bases, leaving 15 bases between the germline ends. Study-wide results and limits: Tofacitinib yielded significantly lower scalp clonality and fewer expanded CD8+ clones among the top 100.

Treatment specified: oral pan-JAK inhibitor, 5-10 mg twice daily. This sequence was found in a human donor with alopecia areata. The chain employs TRBV29-1 and TRBJ2-7; D possibly corresponds to TRBD1 (6 bases). Source: CD4+ T cells sorted from blood, taken at week 44, from a patient treated with tofacitinib. DNA for the CDR3: TGCAGCGGCATGAGAGGGGACAACGAGCAGTACTTC. Its protein is CSGMRGDNEQYF.